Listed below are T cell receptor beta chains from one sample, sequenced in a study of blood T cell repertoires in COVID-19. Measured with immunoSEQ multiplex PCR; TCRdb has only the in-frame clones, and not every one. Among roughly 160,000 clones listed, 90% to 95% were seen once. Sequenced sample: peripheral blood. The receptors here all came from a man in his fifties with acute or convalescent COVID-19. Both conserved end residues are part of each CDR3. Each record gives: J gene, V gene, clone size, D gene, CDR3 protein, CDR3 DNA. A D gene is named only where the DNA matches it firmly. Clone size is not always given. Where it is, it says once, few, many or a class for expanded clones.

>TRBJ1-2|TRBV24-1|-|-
CATSDPARDYGYTF
TGTGCCACCAGTGACCCTGCCCGAGACTATGGCTACACCTTC
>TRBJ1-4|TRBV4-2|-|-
CASSPQGGEKLFF
TGTGCCAGCAGCCCCCAGGGCGGCGAAAAACTGTTTTTT
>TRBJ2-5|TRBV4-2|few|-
CASSQDAGGPQHQETQYF
TGTGCCAGCAGCCAAGATGCCGGGGGACCACAACACCAAGAGACCCAGTACTTC
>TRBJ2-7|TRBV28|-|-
CASSTPGSTYEQYF
TGTGCCAGCTCTACTCCAGGGTCGACCTACGAGCAGTACTTC
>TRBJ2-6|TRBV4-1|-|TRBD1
CASSQEGTVLSSGANVLTF
TGCGCCAGCAGCCAAGAAGGGACAGTCTTAAGCTCTGGGGCCAACGTCCTGACTTTC
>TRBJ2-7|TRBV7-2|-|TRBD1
CASMPAGTGAYEQYF
TGTGCCAGCATGCCAGCCGGGACAGGAGCCTACGAGCAGTACTTC
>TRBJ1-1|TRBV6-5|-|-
CASSSPDGRAEAFF
TGTGCCAGCAGTTCCCCGGACGGGAGAGCTGAAGCTTTCTTT
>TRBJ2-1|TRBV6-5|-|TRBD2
CASSYSGGGANEQFF
TGTGCCAGCAGTTACTCAGGCGGGGGGGCCAATGAGCAGTTCTTC
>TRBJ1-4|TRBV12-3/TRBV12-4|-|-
CATSRPNEKLFF
TGTGCCACCTCGCGGCCTAATGAAAAACTGTTTTTT
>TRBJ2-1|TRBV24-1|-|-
CATSDLYNNEQFF
TGTGCCACCAGTGATTTATATAACAATGAGCAGTTCTTC
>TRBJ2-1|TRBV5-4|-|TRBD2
CASSGLAGYNEQFF
TGTGCCAGCAGCGGACTAGCGGGGTACAATGAGCAGTTCTTC
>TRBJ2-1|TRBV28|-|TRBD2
CASSLTSGTYNEQFF
TGTGCCAGCAGTTTAACTAGCGGGACCTACAATGAGCAGTTCTTC
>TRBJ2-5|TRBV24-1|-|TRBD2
CATSDSRLAGETQYF
TGTGCCACCAGTGATAGTCGACTAGCGGGAGAGACCCAGTACTTC